Listed below are T cell receptor beta chains from one sample, sequenced in a study of OX40 agonist ivuxolimab in advanced cancers. This table comes from immunoSEQ multiplex PCR, and its TCRdb copy is limited to in-frame clones, with some not included. The data contain more than 10,000 clones, over 80% of them singletons. The material sequenced was CD4+ or CD8+ T cells sorted from blood, taken in a trial of the OX40 agonist ivuxolimab. The receptor set was obtained from an adult with an advanced solid tumor such as melanoma, head and neck, liver or kidney cancer. Each CDR3 is given with its conserved first and last residue. D genes are given only for firm matches. Only some rows state a clone size, as once, few, many or a class for expanded clones.

CDR3 DNA	CDR3 protein	clone size	J gene	V gene	D gene
TGTGCCACAAGCGGTCGTCATAGCACAGATACGCAGTATTTT	CATSGRHSTDTQYF	-	TRBJ2-3	TRBV15	-
TGCGCCAGCAGCCAAGACGGGTCTAGCACAGATACGCAGTATTTT	CASSQDGSSTDTQYF	few	TRBJ2-3	TRBV4-1	-
TGTGCCAGCAGCCTTACTGGGGCAGCGGAGGAGCAGTACTTC	CASSLTGAAEEQYF	-	TRBJ2-7	TRBV27	-
TGTGCCAGCAGTCCTATAGCGGACAGCTCCTACAATGAGCAGTTCTTC	CASSPIADSSYNEQFF	once	TRBJ2-1	TRBV28	-
TGTGCCGCCTCCGGGACAGGGGTTAATCAGCCCCAGCATTTT	CAASGTGVNQPQHF	-	TRBJ1-5	TRBV2	TRBD1
TGTGCCAGCAGCTTAACCCCGAACACCGGGGAGCTGTTTTTT	CASSLTPNTGELFF	-	TRBJ2-2	TRBV7-8	-
TGTGCCATCAGTGAGTCGGTACAGGAGGCTTTCTTT	CAISESVQEAFF	once	TRBJ1-1	TRBV27	-
TGTGCCAGTACCCTCGATCATGGGGGTTTGGAGACCCAGTACTTC	CASTLDHGGLETQYF	-	TRBJ2-5	TRBV19	-
TGTGCCAGCAGCCCGGGACGGACCTCTGGAAACACCATATATTTT	CASSPGRTSGNTIYF	once	TRBJ1-3	TRBV11-2	-
TGTGCCACCAGCAGGGAACCCGGACACCACCCCTCGGAGACCCAGTACTTC	CATSREPGHHPSETQYF	once	TRBJ2-5	TRBV15	-
TGTGCCACCAGCAGAGATAAAGTTAGCAATCAGCCCCAGCATTTT	CATSRDKVSNQPQHF	-	TRBJ1-5	TRBV15	-
TGTGCCAGCAGTTTTAGAGGCTCTAATCAGCCCCAGCATTTT	CASSFRGSNQPQHF	-	TRBJ1-5	TRBV27	-
TGTGCCAGCAGTGCAACTAGCGCACCTCCCAAAGATACGCAGTATTTT	CASSATSAPPKDTQYF	-	TRBJ2-3	TRBV27	TRBD2
TGCGCCAGCAGCCAAAACAGGGAGGGGTCTTACAATGAGCAGTTCTTC	CASSQNREGSYNEQFF	-	TRBJ2-1	TRBV4-1	-
TGTGCCAGCAGTGGAAGGCAGGGGGGGAATGAGCAGTTCTTC	CASSGRQGGNEQFF	-	TRBJ2-1	TRBV2	-
TGTGCCAGCAGCCCCCGCAGCGAACAAGAGACCCAGTACTTC	CASSPRSEQETQYF	few	TRBJ2-5	TRBV6-6	-
TGTGCCAGTAGTATCGGATTTTACCGGGAGAAGAATGAGCAGTTCTTC	CASSIGFYREKNEQFF	once	TRBJ2-1	TRBV19	-
TGTGCCAGCACGCGTCGGGAGAATGGCGAGCAGTACTTC	CASTRRENGEQYF	-	TRBJ2-7	TRBV2	-
TGTGCCAGCAGCTTGGACAGGGCCGTCTCCTACGAGCAGTACTTC	CASSLDRAVSYEQYF	-	TRBJ2-7	TRBV5-5	-
TGTGCCAGCAGCGTAGGATCGGGGTTGGACGAGCAGTACTTC	CASSVGSGLDEQYF	-	TRBJ2-7	TRBV9	-
TGTGCCAGTAGTATCCTGGCGACAGGTATTGAGCAGTACTTC	CASSILATGIEQYF	-	TRBJ2-7	TRBV19	-
TGTGCCAGCAGCTTGAGTGGGGGACAGACCCTGAGCGTTACGCAGTATTTT	CASSLSGGQTLSVTQYF	-	TRBJ2-3	TRBV11-3	TRBD1
TGTGCCAGCAGTCCCCGGATTACGTTGACAGTCATGAACACTGAAGCTTTCTTT	CASSPRITLTVMNTEAFF	few	TRBJ1-1	TRBV28	-
TGTGCCAGCAGACCACAGGGGGCTAGCACTGAAGCTTTCTTT	CASRPQGASTEAFF	-	TRBJ1-1	TRBV2	TRBD1
TGCGCCAGCAGCCAAAGTAAGAGCTACGAGCAGTACTTC	CASSQSKSYEQYF	-	TRBJ2-7	TRBV4-1	-
TGTGCCAGCAGTTACTCTGGCGGGGGCTACAATGAGCAGTTCTTC	CASSYSGGGYNEQFF	-	TRBJ2-1	TRBV6-6	TRBD2
TGTGCCAGCAGCCCAGGAGGTGCCGGGGAGCTGTTTTTT	CASSPGGAGELFF	-	TRBJ2-2	TRBV7-3	-
TGTGCCAGCAGCCCCCGTGTAGCGGGGCCCACAGATACGCAGTATTTT	CASSPRVAGPTDTQYF	-	TRBJ2-3	TRBV7-9	TRBD2
TGTGCCAGCAGTCCCAGGACAGGGGCCCATGAGCAGTTCTTC	CASSPRTGAHEQFF	-	TRBJ2-1	TRBV28	TRBD1
TGTGCCAGCAGCTTAGATTGGGAGGGCACTGAAGCTTTCTTT	CASSLDWEGTEAFF	-	TRBJ1-1	TRBV7-9	-
TGTGCCAGCAGTCTCGCGGGAGGCGAGACCCAGTACTTC	CASSLAGGETQYF	-	TRBJ2-5	TRBV27	TRBD2
TGTGCCAGCAGCTTAGGGGGAGGATTAGCTTTCTTT	CASSLGGGLAFF	once	TRBJ1-1	TRBV25-1	-
TGTGCCAGCACGGCCGCGGAGAACCCCTACGAGCAGTACTTC	CASTAAENPYEQYF	-	TRBJ2-7	TRBV14	-
TGTGCCAGCACCCTAAAAGTCGAGATGAACACTGAAGCTTTCTTT	CASTLKVEMNTEAFF	-	TRBJ1-1	TRBV28	-
TGTGCCAGCAGTTTATTCGCCACAGGGTCCTACGAGCAGTACTTC	CASSLFATGSYEQYF	-	TRBJ2-7	TRBV28	-
TGTGCCAGCAGCCCTGATACTAGCGGGAGGGCCCCGCCAGATACGCAGTATTTT	CASSPDTSGRAPPDTQYF	few	TRBJ2-3	TRBV13	TRBD2
TGTGCCTGGAGTGTACGCGGCCTGGGCTACACCTTC	CAWSVRGLGYTF	-	TRBJ1-2	TRBV30	-
TGTGCCAGCAGTCTCGGGGGGAGGGAAGCTTTCTTT	CASSLGGREAFF	-	TRBJ1-1	TRBV11-1	-
TGCGCCAGCAGACTACAGGGGGCGGGCGAGCAGTACTTC	CASRLQGAGEQYF	few	TRBJ2-7	TRBV10-2	TRBD1
TGCAGCGCCCGCGGGAGCTCCGGAAACAATGAGCAGTTCTTC	CSARGSSGNNEQFF	-	TRBJ2-1	TRBV29-1	TRBD2
TGTGCCAGCAGGCCTAGGGGGCATCAGCCCCAGCATTTT	CASRPRGHQPQHF	-	TRBJ1-5	TRBV28	TRBD1
TGTGCCATCAGTGAGCCTAGCGCAAACTACGAGCAGTACTTC	CAISEPSANYEQYF	-	TRBJ2-7	TRBV10-3	-
TGTGCCAGCAGTGAGGGCAGGGAGATAAACGAGCAGTACTTC	CASSEGREINEQYF	-	TRBJ2-7	TRBV6-1	-
TGTGCCGTAGGGTATGTGTACGAGCAGTACTTC	CAVGYVYEQYF	-	TRBJ2-7	TRBV6-5	-
TGTGCCAGCTCACCACCAACTACCTACGAGCAGTACTTC	CASSPPTTYEQYF	-	TRBJ2-7	TRBV9	-
TGTGCCAGCAGTGCCAGCCAGCGGGGTAACGAGCAGTACTTC	CASSASQRGNEQYF	once	TRBJ2-7	TRBV6-5	TRBD2
TGTGCCAGCAGCTTAGCCCTCCGGGACAGGGGGGATCAGCCCCAGCATTTT	CASSLALRDRGDQPQHF	-	TRBJ1-5	TRBV7-8	TRBD1
TGTGCCAGCAGCTTACGAGGGAACTCCTACGAGCAGTACTTC	CASSLRGNSYEQYF	-	TRBJ2-7	TRBV5-4	-
TGTGCCAGCAGTTCCTCCGGGACAGGCTCCTACGAGCAGTACTTC	CASSSSGTGSYEQYF	-	TRBJ2-7	TRBV28	TRBD1
TGTGCCAGCAGCTTAGGTCTGCGGGGGGATGAGCAGTTCTTC	CASSLGLRGDEQFF	-	TRBJ2-1	TRBV7-8	TRBD2